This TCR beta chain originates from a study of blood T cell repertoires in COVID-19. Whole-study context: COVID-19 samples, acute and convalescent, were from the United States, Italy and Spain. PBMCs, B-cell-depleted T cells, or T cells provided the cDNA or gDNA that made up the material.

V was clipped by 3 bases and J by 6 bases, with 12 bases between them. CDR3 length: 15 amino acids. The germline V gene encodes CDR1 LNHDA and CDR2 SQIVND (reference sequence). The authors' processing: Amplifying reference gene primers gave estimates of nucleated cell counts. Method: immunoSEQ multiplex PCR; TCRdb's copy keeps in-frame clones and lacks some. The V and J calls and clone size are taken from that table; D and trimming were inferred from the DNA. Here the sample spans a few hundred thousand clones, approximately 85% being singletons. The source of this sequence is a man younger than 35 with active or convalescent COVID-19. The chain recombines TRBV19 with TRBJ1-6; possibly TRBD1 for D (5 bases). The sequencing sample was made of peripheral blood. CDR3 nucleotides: TGTGCCAGTAGTATTGCTGACAGAACTAATTCACCCCTCCACTTT. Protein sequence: CASSIADRTNSPLHF. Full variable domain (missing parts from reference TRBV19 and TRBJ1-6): DGGITQSPKYLFRKEGQNVTLSCEQNLNHDAMYWYRQDPGQGLRLIYYSQIVNDFQKGDIAEGYSVSREKKESFPLTVTSAQKNPTAFYLCASSIADRTNSPLHFGNGTRLTVT.